The 19 T cell receptor beta chains listed next were all sequenced from one sample in a study of T cells in narcolepsy. Data came from immunoSEQ multiplex PCR; TCRdb stores just in-frame clones and leaves some out. The sample includes around 30,000 clones, almost 90% of them seen just once. The sequenced sample was CD45RA- memory CD4+ T cells from PBMCs. The receptors were sampled from a human donor with narcolepsy.

The chain joins TRBV7-9 to TRBJ2-2; weak D call: TRBD1 (5 bases). Trimming left V 5 bases short and J 4 bases short, with 20 bases between. The V gene's germline CDR1 is SEHNR and CDR2 FQNEAQ (reference sequence). The CDR3 runs to 17 residues. CDR3 residues: CASSPSLRSGPTGELFF. The CDR3 nucleotides read TGTGCCAGCAGCCCCTCTCTTAGGTCAGGGCCCACCGGGGAGCTGTTTTTT.

The rearrangement links TRBV5-4 to TRBJ2-1; 7 bases map to TRBD2. The CDR3 has 14 amino acids. The germline V gene has CDR1 SGHNT and CDR2 YYREEE (reference sequence). Trimming removed 1 base from V and 8 bases from J; junction bases left unmatched: 6. DNA of the CDR3: TGTGCCAGCAGCTTGTCAGCGGGGAAGGATGAGCAGTTCTTC. Translating it yields CASSLSAGKDEQFF.

J is TRBJ2-5 and V is TRBV6-6; 7 bases are shared with TRBD1. V was clipped by 0 bases and J by 3 bases; unmatched bases: 7. The CDR3 runs 16 residues. Germline V gene data show CDR1 as MNHNY and CDR2 as SVGAGI (reference sequence). CDR3 in DNA: TGTGCCAGCAGTTACTCGACCCGACAGGGTAAAGAGACCCAGTACTTC. Its translation is CASSYSTRQGKETQYF.

The chain recombines TRBV9 with TRBJ2-7; D not resolved. The CDR3 consists of 14 residues. Trimming removed 0 bases at V and 0 bases at J, with 7 bases between. Per the germline V gene, CDR1 is SGDLS and CDR2 is YYNGEE. CDR3 loop: CASSVGASSYEQYF. The CDR3 DNA reads as TGTGCCAGCAGCGTAGGTGCGAGCTCCTACGAGCAGTACTTC. Complete variable domain (other parts from reference TRBV9 and TRBJ2-7): DSGVTQTPKHLITATGQRVTLRCSPRSGDLSVYWYQQSLDQGLQFLIQYYNGEERAKGNILERFSAQQFPDLHSELNLSSLELGDSALYFCASSVGASSYEQYFGPGTRLTVT.

The chain's CDR3 is CASSDTGRLNTEAFF. CDR3 bases: TGTGCCAGCAGTGATACTGGGCGTTTGAACACTGAAGCTTTCTTT. The chain joins TRBV6-1 to TRBJ1-1; D is uncertain. With 3 bases removed from V and 0 bases from J, the gap between germline ends came to 11 bases. CDR1 and CDR2 from the germline V gene are MNHNS and SASEGT. This CDR3 region has 15 residues.

The chain couples TRBV18 to TRBJ1-3; no clear D gene. Germline V gene lookup returns CDR1 KGHSH and CDR2 LQKENI. The CDR3 sequence is 15 residues long. Trimming pared 3 bases from V and 0 bases from J, leaving 9 bases between. The CDR3 loop reads CASSPPDRSGNTIYF. The CDR3 DNA reads as TGTGCCAGCTCACCCCCCGATCGCTCTGGAAACACCATATATTTT.

The rearrangement joins TRBV5-1 to TRBJ1-5; D is perhaps TRBD1 (5 bases). Germline loops: CDR1 SGHRS, CDR2 YFSETQ. Deletions cut 0 bases from V and 3 bases from J, with 10 bases between. There are 15 residues in the CDR3. Here the CDR3 DNA reads TGCGCCAGCAGCTTGGGGCAGGGATACAATCAGCCCCAGCATTTT. It is translated as CASSLGQGYNQPQHF.

The genes are TRBV7-9 and TRBJ1-3, with a possible D match to TRBD1 (5 bases). The CDR3 loop spans 17 amino acids. Germline CDR1 is SEHNR and CDR2 is FQNEAQ (reference sequence). The V and J ends lost 5 bases and 4 bases respectively, with 21 bases between them. CDR3 coding DNA: TGTGCCAGCAGCCATTCGGGGCGGGAATCTACGGGAAACACCATATATTTT. This sequence encodes CASSHSGRESTGNTIYF.

The V gene is TRBV5-6, the J gene TRBJ1-1; D uncertain. The CDR3 runs to 14 residues. Trimming took off 1 base at V and 3 bases at J, with 10 bases between the two ends. Looked up from germline, CDR1 is SGHDT and CDR2 is YYEEEE. The CDR3 protein is CASSLTRGHTEAFF. The DNA of the CDR3 is TGTGCCAGCAGCTTGACCCGCGGACACACTGAAGCTTTCTTT.

This chain links TRBV11-3 with TRBJ2-3; perhaps TRBD1 as D (6 bases). The V and J ends lost 5 bases and 3 bases respectively, with 12 bases between them. This CDR3 contains 14 residues. Germline-derived CDR1 and CDR2 are SGHNT and YENEEA. Here the CDR3 DNA reads TGTGCCAGCAGCCCCCGAAGGGGGACAGATACGCAGTATTTT. Translating it yields CASSPRRGTDTQYF.

This chain uses TRBV30 with TRBJ2-3; 9 bases match TRBD2. The germline V gene has CDR1 GTSNPN and CDR2 SVGIG (reference sequence). V lost 0 bases, J lost 8 bases, and 12 bases stayed unmatched. This CDR3 contains 16 residues. This chain's CDR3 is CAWSVILRGGRGTQYF. CDR3 DNA sequence: TGTGCCTGGAGTGTAATTTTGCGGGGGGGACGCGGTACGCAGTATTTT.

The V and J genes are TRBV30 and TRBJ2-5, with D unresolved. TRBJ2-7 matches the DNA end more closely, so the J call is doubtful. CDR1 and CDR2 from the germline V gene are GTSNPN and SVGIG (reference sequence). The CDR3 length is 12 residues. The CDR3 DNA reads as TGTGCCTGGAGTGATCCGGGCTACGAGCAGTACTTC. Its translation: CAWSDPGYEQYF.

This chain connects TRBV5-6 to TRBJ1-3; perhaps TRBD1 as D (6 bases). The CDR3 consists of 14 residues. CDR1 is SGHDT and CDR2 is YYEEEE in the germline V gene. The V end was cut by 8 bases, the J end by 2 bases, with 14 bases between. The CDR3 DNA reads TGTGCCAGTATACGGGCAGGGGCTGGAAACACCATATATTTT. Translation gives CASIRAGAGNTIYF. The whole variable domain, filled in from reference TRBV5-6 and TRBJ1-3, reads DAGVTQSPTHLIKTRGQQVTLRCSPKSGHDTVSWYQQALGQGPQFIFQYYEEEERQRGNFPDRFSGHQFPNYSSELNVNALLLGDSALYLCASIRAGAGNTIYFGEGSWLTVV.

This chain links TRBV5-1 with TRBJ1-5, with D perhaps TRBD1 (5 bases). The germline V gene has CDR1 SGHRS and CDR2 YFSETQ. With 0 bases removed from V and 4 bases from J, the gap between germline ends came to 11 bases. The CDR3 covers 15 residues. CDR3 protein: CASSLEGHLNQPQHF. In nucleotides, the CDR3 is TGCGCCAGCAGCTTGGAAGGACACCTTAATCAGCCCCAGCATTTT.

V gene TRBV18 combines with J gene TRBJ1-2; D perhaps matches TRBD1 (6 bases). The length of the CDR3 is 12 residues. With 6 bases removed from V and 5 bases from J, the gap between germline ends came to 10 bases. Germline CDR1 and CDR2: KGHSH and LQKENI. CDR3 sequence reads: CASSSDSYGYTF. For the CDR3, the DNA is TGTGCCAGCTCCTCGGACAGTTATGGCTACACCTTC.

The CDR3 DNA reads as TGTGCCAGCAGTGTTTCCCCAGGGGGTAACTATGGCTACACCTTC. The encoded protein is CASSVSPGGNYGYTF. This sequence joins TRBV6-1 and TRBJ1-2, with TRBD1 matching over 7 bases. The CDR3 covers 15 residues. With 4 bases clipped from V and 1 base from J, the junction kept 6 bases outside the gene matches. Per the germline V gene, CDR1 is MNHNS and CDR2 is SASEGT.

V is TRBV2 and J is TRBJ2-1, with 12 bases identical to TRBD2. Germline CDR1 and CDR2: SNHLY and FYNNEI. This CDR3 has 14 residues. V dropped 4 bases and J dropped 7; count of bases not matched to a gene: 2. The CDR3 region is CASSASGGANEQFF. The DNA for the CDR3 is TGTGCCAGCAGTGCTAGCGGGGGGGCGAATGAGCAGTTCTTC. The full variable domain, its missing parts supplied by reference TRBV2 and TRBJ2-1, is EPEVTQTPSHQVTQMGQEVILRCVPISNHLYFYWYRQILGQKVEFLVSFYNNEISEKSEIFDDQFSVERPDGSNFTLKIRSTKLEDSAMYFCASSASGGANEQFFGPGTRLTVL.

The J gene is TRBJ1-4, the V gene TRBV15, with a possible D match to TRBD1 (6 bases). Trimming stripped 2 bases from V and 4 bases from J, with 14 bases between. This CDR3 spans 16 amino acids. Germline V gives CDR1 LNHNV, CDR2 YYDKDF (reference sequence). CDR3 protein: CATSRTHDRLNEKLFF. The CDR3 bases are TGTGCCACCAGCAGAACGCATGACAGGCTTAATGAAAAACTGTTTTTT.

This rearrangement joins TRBV11-2 to TRBJ2-7; TRBD2 might be the D (5 bases). From germline, CDR1 is SGHAT and CDR2 FQNNGV. This CDR3 region has 14 residues. The V gene lost 4 bases and the J gene lost 3 bases, with 13 bases spanning the gap. The CDR3 DNA reads TGTGCCAGCAGCTCTTTGAGGGAAATCTACGAGCAGTACTTC. As protein: CASSSLREIYEQYF.